Listed below are T cell receptor beta chains from one sample, sequenced in a study of shared clonotypes between healthy human individuals. The method was immunoSEQ multiplex PCR; TCRdb's version includes in-frame clones alone and lacks a portion of them. The sample consists of millions of clones, about 95% of them appearing once. Sequencing was done on a sample of naive CD4+ T cells sorted from blood. These receptors were obtained from a man between 18 and 35 years old in good health. Each CDR3 is given with its conserved first and last residue.

V,J,CDR3
TRBV27,TRBJ2-2,CASSLRAANTGELFF
TRBV30,TRBJ2-1,CAWSAGVVGLNEQFF
TRBV21-1,TRBJ1-5,CASRICSNQPQHF
TRBV6-1,TRBJ1-5,CASRGQGGQPQHF
TRBV5-1,TRBJ2-7,CASSLVGRSTSYEQYF
TRBV7-6,TRBJ2-5,CASSPLGLGPETQYF
TRBV9,TRBJ1-1,CASSVEAGKNTEAFF
TRBV11-3,TRBJ2-7,CASSLLQGLSYEQYF
TRBV4-1,TRBJ2-1,CASSPGTWASYEQFF
TRBV7-6,TRBJ1-5,CASSAQVTNQPQHF
TRBV27,TRBJ2-3,CASSPRRSDTQYF
TRBV18,TRBJ1-1,CASSPPNIPNTEAFF
TRBV28,TRBJ2-7,CASSLQGYEQYF
TRBV4-1,TRBJ1-3,CASSPLFPNTIYF
TRBV28,TRBJ1-4,CASSLFGQSNEKLFF
TRBV9,TRBJ2-3,CASSTRTSAQGADTQYF
TRBV2,TRBJ1-4,CASSEKGTKGEKLFF
TRBV11-1,TRBJ2-3,CASSDGGSTDTQYF
TRBV6-1,TRBJ1-2,CASSGGQGFRGYTF
TRBV2,TRBJ1-1,CASSDQDGITEAFF
TRBV7-6,TRBJ1-6,CASSLALRNSPLHF
TRBV30,TRBJ1-2,CAWTITGSGYTF
TRBV4-2,TRBJ2-3,CASRDTPGVWDTQYF
TRBV27,TRBJ1-4,CASKGDIGEKLFF
TRBV5-1,TRBJ1-4,CASSLMGTAGQEKLFF
TRBV11-2,TRBJ1-3,CASSVTGRGNTIYF
TRBV9,TRBJ1-2,CASSRQDANYGYTF
TRBV5-1,TRBJ1-6,CASSLQQSYNSPLHF
TRBV11-2,TRBJ1-2,CASSTWDRGDYGYTF